These T cell receptor beta chains were read from a single sample in a study of cytomegalovirus exposure and HLA in healthy donors. Assay: immunoSEQ multiplex PCR; the TCRdb copy retains only in-frame clones and omits some. The table has 150,000 to 190,000 clones, 82% seen once; the top ten hold around 6.6%. Sequencing was done on a sample of PBMCs. These receptors all stem from a woman aged 45-60 years in good health and CMV-seropositive. Both conserved end residues are trimmed from each CDR3. The order of the fields is V gene, D gene, CDR3 protein. The D gene is left open where the match is weak.

V gene: TRBV2
D gene: .
CDR3 protein: ASNGDNYEQY

V gene: TRBV19
D gene: TRBD2
CDR3 protein: ASREAGGPFGELF

V gene: TRBV15
D gene: .
CDR3 protein: ATSRDLVREGYGYT

V gene: TRBV5-8
D gene: .
CDR3 protein: ASSFGQPQH

V gene: TRBV4-3
D gene: TRBD2
CDR3 protein: ASSRGLAGGPNIQY

V gene: TRBV4-3
D gene: TRBD1
CDR3 protein: ASSQGTGVSYEQY

V gene: TRBV13
D gene: .
CDR3 protein: ASSADRTNTEAF

V gene: TRBV6-6
D gene: .
CDR3 protein: ACGQPPYEQY

V gene: TRBV9
D gene: .
CDR3 protein: ASSARIADTQY

V gene: TRBV12-5
D gene: .
CDR3 protein: ASGFPYIQY

V gene: TRBV19
D gene: TRBD1
CDR3 protein: ASSRSAGGNYGYT

V gene: TRBV7-9
D gene: TRBD1
CDR3 protein: ASTEGGQGATNEKLF

V gene: TRBV9
D gene: TRBD1
CDR3 protein: ASSVDGGQGGYGYT

V gene: TRBV10-3
D gene: .
CDR3 protein: AISEPRTERYSYEQY

V gene: TRBV9
D gene: .
CDR3 protein: ASSPVSGGGTFSTGELF

V gene: TRBV27
D gene: .
CDR3 protein: ASSLRGNQPQH

V gene: TRBV5-1
D gene: .
CDR3 protein: ASSLTAGNTEAF

V gene: TRBV4-3
D gene: .
CDR3 protein: ASSQYARGTGELF

V gene: TRBV25-1
D gene: TRBD1
CDR3 protein: ASSEYGQAPYNEQF

V gene: TRBV18
D gene: TRBD1
CDR3 protein: ASSTSGQKNTEAF

V gene: TRBV2
D gene: .
CDR3 protein: ASSQDYGEQY

V gene: TRBV29-1
D gene: TRBD1
CDR3 protein: SVGLPGTGGMAF

V gene: TRBV4-1
D gene: TRBD2
CDR3 protein: ASSQSWLAGSSYEQY

V gene: TRBV6-1
D gene: .
CDR3 protein: ASSEGGAYEQY

V gene: TRBV7-8
D gene: .
CDR3 protein: ASSQGTLYTDTQY

V gene: TRBV21-1
D gene: .
CDR3 protein: ASSKNPCRTVLSYNSPLH

V gene: TRBV19
D gene: TRBD1
CDR3 protein: ASRQTGMAEQY

V gene: TRBV11-3
D gene: .
CDR3 protein: ASSSGEPTDTQY

V gene: TRBV5-1
D gene: TRBD1
CDR3 protein: ATSPQGTVLSTDTQY

V gene: TRBV14
D gene: TRBD1
CDR3 protein: ASSQGPGGGEQY

V gene: TRBV9
D gene: TRBD2
CDR3 protein: ASSVVAGGGAGNEQF

V gene: TRBV27
D gene: .
CDR3 protein: ASSLVKTGENTGELF

V gene: TRBV7-6
D gene: TRBD2
CDR3 protein: ASSLLLAGGPYEQY

V gene: TRBV10-3
D gene: .
CDR3 protein: AISSSGDEQF

V gene: TRBV4-2
D gene: TRBD2
CDR3 protein: ASSPRTSGGFTDTQY

V gene: TRBV21-1
D gene: .
CDR3 protein: ASSLTGVPNSPLH

V gene: TRBV2
D gene: TRBD1
CDR3 protein: AIATGGVTEAF

V gene: TRBV6-5
D gene: .
CDR3 protein: ASSPEGWGGYT

V gene: TRBV5-1
D gene: TRBD1
CDR3 protein: ASSTGTGYYGYT

V gene: TRBV7-9
D gene: TRBD2
CDR3 protein: ASSLVASGGADTQY

V gene: TRBV5-1
D gene: .
CDR3 protein: ASRGEWNTGELF